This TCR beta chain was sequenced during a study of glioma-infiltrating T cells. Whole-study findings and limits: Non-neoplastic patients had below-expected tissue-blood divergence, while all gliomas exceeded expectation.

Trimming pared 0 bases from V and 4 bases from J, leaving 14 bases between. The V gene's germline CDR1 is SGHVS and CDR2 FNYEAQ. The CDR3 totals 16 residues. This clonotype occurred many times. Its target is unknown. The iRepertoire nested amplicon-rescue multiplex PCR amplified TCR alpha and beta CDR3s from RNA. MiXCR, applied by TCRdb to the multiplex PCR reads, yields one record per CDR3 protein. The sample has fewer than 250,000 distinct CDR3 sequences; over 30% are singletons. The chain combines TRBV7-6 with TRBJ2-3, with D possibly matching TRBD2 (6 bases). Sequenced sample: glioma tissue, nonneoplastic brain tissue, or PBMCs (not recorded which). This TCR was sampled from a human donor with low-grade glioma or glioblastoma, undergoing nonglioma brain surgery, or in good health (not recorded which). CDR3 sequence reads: CASSLATGSGADTQYF. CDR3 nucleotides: TGTGCCAGCAGCTTAGCGACCGGGAGTGGGGCAGATACGCAGTATTTT.